Listed below are T cell receptor beta chains from one sample, sequenced in a study of cytomegalovirus exposure and HLA in healthy donors. Measured with immunoSEQ multiplex PCR; TCRdb has only the in-frame clones, and not every one. The repertoire includes about 340,000 clones, 80% to 90% of them detected once, and about 0.91% sits in the top ten. Sequenced sample: PBMCs. Source of these receptors: a woman between 18 and 29 years old in good health and CMV-seronegative. Both conserved end residues are part of each CDR3. D genes are given only for firm matches. Size is omitted from some rows. Given values are once, few, many or a class for expanded clones.

j_gene | d_gene | v_gene | abundance | CDR3aa | CDR3nt
TRBJ2-1 | TRBD1 | TRBV6-4 | . | CASSDSITGGSYNEQFF | TGTGCCAGCAGTGACTCTATAACAGGGGGGTCCTACAATGAGCAGTTCTTC
TRBJ2-1 | . | TRBV6-6 | . | CASSYGLARSTNEQFF | TGTGCCAGCAGTTACGGTCTAGCGAGGAGCACCAATGAGCAGTTCTTC
TRBJ2-6 | TRBD1 | TRBV28 | . | CASRAGTGGYGANVLTF | TGTGCCAGCAGGGCCGGGACAGGGGGCTATGGGGCCAACGTCCTGACTTTC
TRBJ2-6 | TRBD2 | TRBV27 | . | CASTRTSGVSGANVLTF | TGTGCCAGCACCCGGACTAGCGGAGTCTCTGGGGCCAACGTCCTGACTTTC
TRBJ2-7 | . | TRBV7-3 | . | CASSDGVRARYEQYF | TGTGCCAGCAGTGACGGAGTCAGGGCCCGCTACGAGCAGTACTTC
TRBJ2-7 | . | TRBV11-2 | few | CASSLEVGYEQYF | TGTGCCAGCAGCTTAGAAGTCGGCTACGAGCAGTACTTC
TRBJ2-1 | TRBD1 | TRBV27 | . | CASSLKTGFGYNEQFF | TGTGCCAGCAGTTTAAAGACAGGGTTCGGGTACAATGAGCAGTTCTTC
TRBJ2-1 | TRBD2 | TRBV9 | . | CASSSGLAGPNEQFF | TGTGCCAGCAGCTCAGGACTAGCGGGCCCCAATGAGCAGTTCTTC
TRBJ2-1 | TRBD1 | TRBV11-3 | . | CASSRTGDNEQFF | TGTGCCAGCAGCCGGACAGGGGATAATGAGCAGTTCTTC
TRBJ1-2 | . | TRBV27 | . | CASSLSFLYYGYTF | TGTGCCAGCAGTTTATCCTTCCTTTACTATGGCTACACCTTC
TRBJ2-1 | . | TRBV5-1 | . | CASGAGANEQFF | TGCGCCAGCGGGGCGGGGGCCAATGAGCAGTTCTTC
TRBJ2-4 | . | TRBV2 | . | CASSLTGTKNIQYF | TGTGCCAGCAGTTTGACAGGGACTAAAAACATTCAGTACTTC
TRBJ2-1 | . | TRBV6-1 | . | CASSEAWTEPYNEQFF | TGTGCCAGCAGTGAAGCCTGGACAGAACCCTACAATGAGCAGTTCTTC
TRBJ2-1 | . | TRBV9 | . | CASSAAGSLMDEQFF | TGTGCCAGCAGCGCAGCGGGTAGTTTAATGGATGAGCAGTTCTTC
TRBJ2-2 | . | TRBV19 | . | CASSIRHTGELFF | TGTGCCAGTAGTATTCGTCACACCGGGGAGCTGTTTTTT
TRBJ2-3 | . | TRBV28 | . | CASSLRLSSDTQYF | TGTGCCAGCAGTTTAAGACTATCATCAGATACGCAGTATTTT